The next 32 T cell receptor beta chains were all read from a single sample in a study of blood T cell repertoires in COVID-19. Repertoires were generated with immunoSEQ multiplex PCR, while TCRdb's copy carries only in-frame clones and drops some. The repertoire holds fewer than 90,000 clones, with roughly 87% as singletons. Sequenced material: peripheral blood. These receptors all stem from a male donor with acute or convalescent COVID-19.

This sequence joins TRBV7-2 and TRBJ2-7, with TRBD1 identical over 7 bases. The trim removed 1 base at V and 4 bases at J, leaving 10 bases unmatched. Germline V gene lookup returns CDR1 SGHTA and CDR2 FQGNSA. The CDR3 spans 16 residues. The CDR3 reads CASSLGWSGRGYEQYF. The DNA of the CDR3 is TGTGCCAGCAGCTTAGGGTGGAGCGGCAGGGGGTACGAGCAGTACTTC.

The rearrangement uses TRBV19 and TRBJ2-1; 9 nucleotides match TRBD1. There are 16 residues in the CDR3. Per the germline V gene, CDR1 is LNHDA and CDR2 is SQIVND (reference sequence). J was trimmed by 2 bases and V by 6 bases; bases with no gene match: 8. Here the CDR3 DNA reads TGTGCCAGTAGCCAACCGGGACAGGGCACCTACAATGAGCAGTTCTTC. Translating gives CASSQPGQGTYNEQFF.

The chain links TRBV6-1 to TRBJ1-5; the D is unclear. The germline V gene has CDR1 MNHNS and CDR2 SASEGT. This CDR3 contains 14 residues. Trimming removed 3 bases at V and 7 bases at J, with 13 bases between. The CDR3 DNA is TGTGCCAGCAGTGAGTCCCGGTCCGAACAGCCCCAGCATTTT. This translates into CASSESRSEQPQHF.

The genes are TRBV6-5 and TRBJ1-1; the D gene is possibly TRBD1 (6 bases). CDR1 is MNHEY and CDR2 is SVGAGI in the germline V gene. This CDR3 contains 14 residues. V lost 2 bases to trimming and J lost 1 base, with 8 bases between them. This CDR3 is CASSYTGQNTEAFF. The CDR3 nucleotides are TGTGCCAGCAGTTACACAGGGCAGAACACTGAAGCTTTCTTT.

The J gene is TRBJ2-5, the V gene TRBV12-5; TRBD1 aligns across 8 bases. Germline values: CDR1 LGHNT, CDR2 FRNRAP. V was pared by 4 bases and J by 5 bases, with 12 bases of the junction left unmatched. The CDR3 is 16 amino acids. CDR3 coding DNA: TGTGCTAGTGGTTCGGACAGGGCGGAAGGAAGGGAGACCCAGTACTTC. Translation: CASGSDRAEGRETQYF.

CDR3 protein: CASTKGQGPGNTIYF. The CDR3 region has the DNA TGTGCCAGCACCAAAGGGCAGGGGCCTGGAAACACCATATATTTT. The V call is TRBV7-9, the J call TRBJ1-3, with D possibly matching TRBD1 (6 bases). The CDR3 has 15 residues. CDR1 SEHNR and CDR2 FQNEAQ come from the germline V gene (reference sequence). V was trimmed by 7 bases and J by 2 bases, leaving 15 bases between them.

This chain joins TRBV5-6 and TRBJ1-2; TRBD1 matches 9 bases. The germline CDR1 and CDR2 sequences are SGHDT and YYEEEE. Unmatched junction bases numbered 4, after V lost 0 bases and J lost 7 bases. The CDR3 length is 14 residues. CDR3: CASSLDRGLGGYTF. The DNA for the CDR3 is TGTGCCAGCAGCTTGGACAGGGGGCTGGGTGGCTACACCTTC.

The chain has TRBV19 and TRBJ1-2; no clear D gene. Germline CDR1 and CDR2: LNHDA and SQIVND (reference sequence). The CDR3 covers 16 residues. The V end was cut by 1 base, the J end by 4 bases, with 16 bases between. This CDR3 reads CASSIVGAAYGYGYTF. In DNA form, the CDR3 reads TGTGCCAGTAGTATAGTAGGAGCGGCTTATGGCTATGGCTACACCTTC.

This chain uses TRBV3-1 (or the pseudogene TRBV3-2) with TRBJ2-5, with 7 bases matching TRBD1. The CDR3 loop spans 16 amino acids. J lost 5 bases, V lost 2 bases, and 11 bases had no gene match. Germline lookup yields CDR1 LGHDT and CDR2 YNNKEL (reference sequence). The CDR3 protein is CASSQTDEGAGETQYF. For the CDR3, the DNA is TGTGCCAGCAGCCAAACCGACGAGGGGGCAGGTGAGACCCAGTACTTC.

The CDR3 reads CASRYSSNFYGYTF. The CDR3, as DNA: TGTGCCAGCAGATACTCTAGTAATTTCTATGGCTACACCTTC. The chain uses TRBV3-1 (or the pseudogene TRBV3-2) and TRBJ1-2; D gene uncertain. Germline CDR1 LGHDT, CDR2 YNNKEL (reference sequence). V lost 6 bases, J lost 4 bases, and 15 bases lay in between. The CDR3 runs 14 residues.

The chain is built from TRBV4-2 and TRBJ1-2; a possible D gene is TRBD1 (6 bases). The CDR3 consists of 15 residues. From germline, CDR1 is LGHNA and CDR2 YNFKEQ. The germline V and J ends were trimmed by 0 bases and 7 bases, with 15 bases remaining between them. The CDR3 protein is CASSQDPGGPGGYTF. CDR3 bases: TGTGCCAGCAGCCAAGATCCGGGGGGCCCGGGTGGCTACACCTTC.

The V gene is TRBV6-2 or TRBV6-3, the J gene TRBJ1-1; TRBD1 is a possible D gene (5 bases). CDR1 is MNHEY, CDR2 SVGEGT, per germline. This CDR3 has 16 amino acids. V lost 2 bases, J lost 1 base, and 14 bases lay in between. This chain's CDR3 is CASSYHSGGRNTEAFF. The CDR3, as DNA: TGTGCCAGCAGTTACCATTCCGGGGGAAGGAACACTGAAGCTTTCTTT.

The V gene is TRBV6-1, the J gene TRBJ1-6; D not certain. V was trimmed by 1 base and J by 9 bases, leaving 7 bases between them. This CDR3 is 13 amino acids long. Germline V gene lookup returns CDR1 MNHNS and CDR2 SASEGT. CDR3 in amino acids: CASSEESGSPLHF. The DNA for the CDR3 is TGTGCCAGCAGTGAAGAATCGGGTTCACCCCTCCACTTT.

The chain uses TRBV7-2 and TRBJ1-6; perhaps TRBD1 as D (5 bases). From germline, CDR1 is SGHTA and CDR2 FQGNSA. The CDR3 consists of 14 residues. Between the trimmed V and J ends, which lost 6 bases and 9 bases, there was a span of 15 bases. The CDR3 spells CASRTGESGSPLHF. CDR3 coding DNA: TGTGCCAGCAGAACGGGGGAATCGGGTTCACCCCTCCACTTT.

The chain uses TRBV7-9 and TRBJ2-2; 7 bases align to TRBD1. The ends lost 5 bases at V and 4 bases at J; junction bases unmatched: 4. Germline V gives CDR1 SEHNR, CDR2 FQNEAQ (reference sequence). The length of the CDR3 is 14 residues. CDR3 amino acids: CASSPGQVTGELFF. CDR3 DNA: TGTGCCAGCAGCCCCGGACAGGTCACCGGGGAGCTGTTTTTT.

The V gene is TRBV7-2, the J gene TRBJ1-1; D possibly corresponds to TRBD1 (6 bases). CDR3 length: 14 residues. Germline V gene lookup returns CDR1 SGHTA and CDR2 FQGNSA. Trimming pared 5 bases from V and 5 bases from J, leaving 15 bases between. CDR3 sequence: CASSPGTLTTEAFF. The CDR3 bases are TGTGCCAGCAGCCCCGGGACACTAACAACTGAAGCTTTCTTT. Full variable domain (rest looked up from reference TRBV7-2 and TRBJ1-1): GAGVSQSPSNKVTEKGKDVELRCDPISGHTALYWYRQSLGQGLEFLIYFQGNSAPDKSGLPSDRFSAERTGGSVSTLTIQRTQQEDSAVYLCASSPGTLTTEAFFGQGTRLTVV.

This clone was counted between two and nine times. V gene TRBV4-1 combines with J gene TRBJ1-5; 8 nucleotides match TRBD1. Germline loops: CDR1 MGHRA, CDR2 YSYEKL. J was trimmed by 3 bases and V by 1 base; bases with no gene match: 14. The CDR3 has 19 residues. The CDR3 loop reads CASSQAWGGVTGDNQPQHF. The CDR3 bases are TGCGCCAGCAGCCAAGCCTGGGGGGGTGTGACAGGGGACAATCAGCCCCAGCATTTT.

The chain is built from TRBV7-9 and TRBJ2-3; 7 nucleotides line up with TRBD1. Germline loops: CDR1 SEHNR, CDR2 FQNEAQ (reference sequence). The CDR3 runs 15 residues. Losses at the gene ends were 5 bases for V and 0 bases for J; bases not matched to a gene: 5. This CDR3 reads CASSRTGTSTDTQYF. DNA of the CDR3: TGTGCCAGCAGCCGGACAGGTACTAGCACAGATACGCAGTATTTT.

This sequence joins TRBV10-3 and TRBJ2-5, with TRBD2 matching over 10 bases. Germline CDR1 is ENHRY and CDR2 is SYGVKD. The junction had 8 bases not matched to a gene; V was cut back by 10 bases and J by 3 bases. This CDR3 is 14 amino acids long. As DNA, the CDR3 is TGTGCCACCTCAGCTAGCGGGGGCGAAGAGACCCAGTACTTC. Translated: CATSASGGEETQYF.

The rearrangement joins TRBV6-5 to TRBJ1-5, with 7 bases that match TRBD1. In germline, CDR1 is MNHEY, CDR2 SVGAGI. V trimming: 4 bases; J trimming: 4 bases; junction bases outside the gene matches: 7. The CDR3 has 15 amino acids. The CDR3 DNA reads TGTGCCAGCAGTTCGACAGGGACGCAGAATCAGCCCCAGCATTTT. Translating gives CASSSTGTQNQPQHF.

The rearrangement uses TRBV11-3 and TRBJ2-3; 11 bases align to TRBD2. J gave up 2 bases and V 2 bases, and 6 bases lay outside the gene matches. Germline V gene lookup returns CDR1 SGHNT and CDR2 YENEEA. This CDR3 contains 17 residues. The CDR3 DNA is TGTGCCAGCAGCTTATCCGGGACTAGCGGAGCCACAGATACGCAGTATTTT. It encodes CASSLSGTSGATDTQYF.

This rearrangement joins TRBV27 to TRBJ1-1, with TRBD1 matching 7 bases. This CDR3 has 15 amino acids. Trimming cost V 2 bases and J 1 base; bases outside gene matches: 4. Germline values: CDR1 MNHEY, CDR2 SMNVEV (reference sequence). For the CDR3, the DNA is TGTGCCAGCAGTTTAACGAGGGGGCGGAACACTGAAGCTTTCTTT. Its translation is CASSLTRGRNTEAFF.

The chain employs TRBV25-1 and TRBJ1-3; D remains ambiguous. The V gene lost 3 bases and the J gene lost 6 bases, with 12 bases spanning the gap. This CDR3 region has 14 residues. Germline assignment: CDR1 MGHDK and CDR2 SYGVNS. As DNA, the CDR3 is TGTGCCAGCAGTGAGTCGAGGGCGATAAACACCATATATTTT. Translation gives CASSESRAINTIYF.

J is TRBJ1-2 and V is TRBV3-1 (or the pseudogene TRBV3-2); D might be TRBD1 (5 bases). Germline CDR1 is LGHDT and CDR2 is YNNKEL (reference sequence). Trimming shortened V by 1 base and J by 4 bases, and 13 bases separated the two germline ends. The CDR3 length is 15 residues. CDR3 protein: CASSQVGGVIYGYTF. CDR3 coding DNA: TGTGCCAGCAGCCAAGTCGGGGGGGTTATCTATGGCTACACCTTC.

The chain has TRBV6-1 and TRBJ1-1; 8 nucleotides match TRBD1. CDR1 is MNHNS, CDR2 SASEGT, per germline. V lost 3 bases to trimming and J lost 1 base; unmatched junction nucleotides: 10. The CDR3 covers 17 residues. CDR3 sequence (DNA): TGTGCCAGCAGTGACATACTCCGGGACAGGACGAACACTGAAGCTTTCTTT. As protein: CASSDILRDRTNTEAFF.

J is TRBJ1-5 and V is TRBV28; tentatively, D is TRBD1 (5 bases). The CDR3 contains 15 residues. Between the trimmed V and J ends, which lost 5 bases and 7 bases, there was a span of 18 bases. The V gene's germline CDR1 is MDHEN and CDR2 SYDVKM. Here the CDR3 reads CASSAPSGVGQPQHF. As DNA, the CDR3 is TGTGCCAGCAGTGCCCCCTCGGGGGTAGGACAGCCCCAGCATTTT.

The chain carries TRBV7-9 and TRBJ1-4, with D unresolved. The CDR3 has 14 residues. Germline V lookup: CDR1 SEHNR, CDR2 FQNEAQ (reference sequence). The V end was cut by 4 bases, the J end by 3 bases, with 9 bases between. The CDR3 spells CASSSGAPNEKLFF. In DNA, the CDR3 is TGTGCCAGCAGCTCGGGAGCCCCTAATGAAAAACTGTTTTTT.

This clone was seen once. The chain is built from TRBV19 and TRBJ1-6; D gene unclear. The germline V gene encodes CDR1 LNHDA and CDR2 SQIVND (reference sequence). The CDR3 extends over 14 amino acids. V lost 5 bases and J 6 bases, leaving 11 bases between the germline ends. CDR3 in amino acids: CASSSDTINSPLHF. The CDR3 bases are TGTGCCAGTAGTTCCGACACGATTAATTCACCCCTCCACTTT.

This clone showed up just a few times. This chain connects TRBV3-1 (or the pseudogene TRBV3-2) to TRBJ1-2, with unresolved D. The CDR3 totals 17 residues. The V gene's germline CDR1 is LGHDT and CDR2 YNNKEL (reference sequence). With 1 base removed from V and 4 bases from J, the gap between germline ends came to 19 bases. Written as DNA, the CDR3 is TGTGCCAGCAGCCAAGGTTTGGCGGAGCCTAGAGTCTATGGCTACACCTTC. Encoded protein: CASSQGLAEPRVYGYTF.

In this sample, this clone turned up a few times. The rearrangement links TRBV7-9 to TRBJ1-2, with unresolved D. The CDR3 covers 13 residues. Germline CDR1 reads SEHNR; CDR2 reads FQNEAQ (reference sequence). V was trimmed by 2 bases and J by 2 bases, leaving 6 bases between them. The DNA for the CDR3 is TGTGCCAGCAGCTTACCGGGAAACTATGGCTACACCTTC. Protein: CASSLPGNYGYTF.

This chain joins TRBV6-5 and TRBJ2-7; D might be TRBD1 (6 bases). Germline V gives CDR1 MNHEY, CDR2 SVGAGI. This CDR3 spans 15 amino acids. V was shortened by 2 bases and J by 2 bases, with 13 bases between the two germline ends. CDR3: CASSYAGQTAYEQYF. The CDR3 DNA reads TGTGCCAGCAGTTACGCCGGACAGACCGCCTACGAGCAGTACTTC.

The chain's CDR3 is CASSLGGRGSGYTF. The CDR3 region has the DNA TGTGCCAGCAGCTTAGGGGGCAGGGGCAGCGGCTACACCTTC. The gene calls are TRBV7-9 and TRBJ1-2; tentative D call: TRBD1 (6 bases). This CDR3 has 14 amino acids. V lost 1 base and J 8 bases, leaving 14 bases between the germline ends. CDR1 and CDR2 (germline): SEHNR, FQNEAQ (reference sequence).